Listed here are 27 T cell receptor beta chains from one sample, sequenced in a study of T cell changes during pregnancy in multiple sclerosis. The table came from immunoSEQ multiplex PCR; TCRdb's copy has only in-frame clones and leaves some out. The table includes 50,000 or so clones, approximately 94% detected once. The sample here was CD4+ T cells from peripheral blood mononuclear cells, taken before pregnancy. Source of these receptors: a female donor with multiple sclerosis, enrolled in a pregnancy study.

The chain uses TRBV5-1 and TRBJ2-6; 10 bases map to TRBD1. J lost 0 bases, V lost 4 bases, and 10 bases had no gene match. The CDR3 sequence is 19 residues long. Germline V gene sequence: CDR1 SGHRS, CDR2 YFSETQ. CDR3 loop: CASSRTTGGSPSGANVLTF. The CDR3 region has the DNA TGCGCCAGCAGCCGCACGACAGGGGGCTCCCCCTCTGGGGCCAACGTCCTGACTTTC. The full variable domain, with the rest looked up from reference TRBV5-1 and TRBJ2-6, is KAGVTQTPRYLIKTRGQQVTLSCSPISGHRSVSWYQQTPGQGLQFLFEYFSETQRNKGNFPGRFSGRQFSNSRSEMNVSTLELGDSALYLCASSRTTGGSPSGANVLTFGAGSRLTVL.

The chain recombines TRBV29-1 with TRBJ2-5, with 7 nucleotides matching TRBD1. The CDR3 has 14 amino acids. Germline CDR1 SQVTM, CDR2 ANQGSEA. J lost 6 bases, V lost 4 bases, and 11 bases had no gene match. The CDR3 nucleotides are TGCAGCGTTGCCATCGGAAACAGGGGACAGACCCAGTACTTC. Its protein product is CSVAIGNRGQTQYF.

The chain combines TRBV7-6 with TRBJ2-2, with 7 nucleotides matching TRBD2. V dropped 5 bases and J dropped 5; count of bases not matched to a gene: 23. The CDR3 length is 20 residues. The germline V gene encodes CDR1 SGHVS and CDR2 FNYEAQ. CDR3 sequence (DNA): TGTGCCAGCAGCACCAGACTCGATTTAGCGGGCCGTAAATATACCGGGGAGCTGTTTTTT. Its protein is CASSTRLDLAGRKYTGELFF.

Here the CDR3 DNA reads TGTGCCAGCAGTTCTCTTGGACTAGCGGGGTCCCCGGAGACCCAGTACTTC. Translating it yields CASSSLGLAGSPETQYF. V and J are TRBV27 and TRBJ2-5; 12 nucleotides align to TRBD2. The CDR3 totals 17 residues. Germline V CDR1 and CDR2: MNHEY, SMNVEV (reference sequence). V was clipped by 4 bases and J by 5 bases; unmatched bases: 11.

This rearrangement joins TRBV2 to TRBJ2-1; 9 bases align to TRBD2. The germline gives CDR1 SNHLY, CDR2 FYNNEI. The V segment lost 5 bases and the J segment 1 base; nucleotides outside the gene matches: 3. CDR3 size: 15 residues. The CDR3 sequence: CASSMSGRSYNEQFF. CDR3 nucleotide sequence: TGTGCCAGCAGTATGAGCGGGAGGTCCTACAATGAGCAGTTCTTC.

V gene TRBV5-6 combines with J gene TRBJ2-1; 10 nucleotides agree with TRBD1. The ends lost 2 bases at V and 5 bases at J; junction bases unmatched: 10. The CDR3 is made up of 17 amino acids. Per germline, CDR1 SGHDT and CDR2 YYEEEE. The CDR3 DNA sequence: TGTGCCAGCAGCTTATACGGGACAGGGGTTGAGGACAATGAGCAGTTCTTC. Protein: CASSLYGTGVEDNEQFF.

The J gene is TRBJ2-6, the V gene TRBV27, with D perhaps TRBD2 (5 bases). V shed 1 base and J shed 2 bases, with 6 bases lying between them. Germline-derived CDR1 and CDR2 are MNHEY and SMNVEV (reference sequence). The CDR3 covers 15 residues. The CDR3 DNA follows: TGTGCCAGCAGTTTATTCGGGACTGGGGCCAACGTCCTGACTTTC. Translated, it gives CASSLFGTGANVLTF.

The CDR3 bases are TGTGCCAGCAGTTCCGGGACAGGGAAACGATCGGCGTCTGGAAACACCATATATTTT. Translated, it gives CASSSGTGKRSASGNTIYF. The V gene is TRBV27, the J gene TRBJ1-3; TRBD1 aligns across 9 bases. Germline V gives CDR1 MNHEY, CDR2 SMNVEV (reference sequence). The ends lost 4 bases at V and 1 base at J; junction bases unmatched: 14. This CDR3 has 19 amino acids.

The J gene is TRBJ2-7, the V gene TRBV7-8; 7 bases line up with TRBD2. CDR1 is SGHVS, CDR2 FQNEAQ, per germline. V lost 1 base to trimming and J lost 7 bases; unmatched junction nucleotides: 10. This CDR3 has 15 amino acids. Here the CDR3 reads CASSLGAGEFGEQYF. Written as DNA, the CDR3 is TGTGCCAGCAGCTTAGGGGCGGGGGAGTTCGGGGAGCAGTACTTC.

The chain employs TRBV6-5 and TRBJ1-1, with no clear D. V was cut by 4 bases and J by 2 bases, with 8 bases left in between. The CDR3 has 13 residues. Germline assignment: CDR1 MNHEY and CDR2 SVGAGI. In nucleotides, the CDR3 is TGTGCCAGCAGTTTACCAGGAAACACTGAAGCTTTCTTT. Protein sequence: CASSLPGNTEAFF.

This clone was counted a single time. The chain has TRBV19 and TRBJ2-2; the match to TRBD1 covers 7 bases. Per the germline V gene, CDR1 is LNHDA and CDR2 is SQIVND (reference sequence). The J segment lost 1 base and the V segment lost 8 bases, leaving 1 base of the junction unmatched. This CDR3 is built from 13 residues. Here the CDR3 DNA reads TGTGCCAGTCGACAGGGGAACACCGGGGAGCTGTTTTTT. Protein: CASRQGNTGELFF.

There are a few counts of this clone. This rearrangement joins TRBV29-1 to TRBJ1-2, with 7 bases aligning to TRBD1. The CDR3 has 15 residues. V dropped 3 bases and J dropped 3; count of bases not matched to a gene: 10. CDR1 and CDR2 (germline): SQVTM, ANQGSEA. The CDR3 DNA reads TGCAGCGTTGATCCATGGCAGGGGGGTGACTATGGCTACACCTTC. This encodes CSVDPWQGGDYGYTF.

This sequence joins TRBV19 and TRBJ1-5; 9 positions agree with TRBD1. The J segment lost 9 bases and the V segment lost 5 bases, leaving 11 bases of the junction unmatched. This CDR3 comprises 15 residues. Germline CDR1 is LNHDA and CDR2 is SQIVND (reference sequence). For the CDR3, the DNA is TGTGCCAGTAGTTCCGGGACAGGGCAGGGTCGGCCCCAGCATTTT. This translates into CASSSGTGQGRPQHF.

This clone was detected once. The J gene is TRBJ2-7, the V gene TRBV19; TRBD1 matches 11 bases. The germline gives CDR1 LNHDA, CDR2 SQIVND (reference sequence). The CDR3 extends over 14 amino acids. Trimming took 6 bases from V and 2 from J; bases not matched to a gene: 3. This CDR3 reads CASSLGQGAYEQYF. CDR3 in DNA: TGTGCCAGTAGCTTGGGACAGGGGGCCTACGAGCAGTACTTC.

The chain combines TRBV5-4 with TRBJ2-7, with 8 nucleotides matching TRBD2. The V gene end was trimmed by 0 bases and the J gene end by 3 bases; junction bases not matched to a gene: 11. The V gene's germline CDR1 is SGHNT and CDR2 YYREEE (reference sequence). The CDR3 is 17 amino acids. The CDR3 nucleotides are TGTGCCAGCAGCTTGGGGGGGACCGGGACTAGGGACTACGAGCAGTACTTC. Protein product: CASSLGGTGTRDYEQYF.

The chain links TRBV4-1 to TRBJ1-1, with 9 bases fitting TRBD1. The CDR3 extends over 14 amino acids. CDR1 is MGHRA and CDR2 is YSYEKL in the germline V gene. Trimming removed 1 base from V and 4 bases from J; junction bases left unmatched: 1. CDR3 residues: CASSQAQGATEAFF. In DNA, the CDR3 is TGCGCCAGCAGCCAAGCACAGGGGGCCACTGAAGCTTTCTTT.

The J gene is TRBJ2-5, the V gene TRBV29-1; 15 bases map to TRBD2. Germline-derived CDR1 and CDR2 are SQVTM and ANQGSEA. The CDR3 spans 16 residues. The ends lost 5 bases at V and 4 bases at J; junction bases unmatched: 8. Here the CDR3 reads CSVTPAGLAGGETQYF. The CDR3 region has the DNA TGCAGCGTTACACCCGCGGGACTAGCGGGAGGAGAGACCCAGTACTTC.

This clone was detected once. The chain links TRBV27 to TRBJ2-7, with 8 bases fitting TRBD2. The trim removed 4 bases at V and 3 bases at J, leaving 5 bases unmatched. Germline V gene data show CDR1 as MNHEY and CDR2 as SMNVEV (reference sequence). The CDR3 is 14 amino acids. The CDR3 is CASSSGRVSYEQYF. Written as DNA, the CDR3 is TGTGCCAGCAGTTCCGGGAGGGTTAGCTACGAGCAGTACTTC.

V and J are TRBV6-1 and TRBJ1-2, with no clear D. Trimming removed 2 bases at V and 3 bases at J, with 7 bases between. The CDR3 is 13 residues long. Germline values: CDR1 MNHNS, CDR2 SASEGT. The CDR3 region is CASSEIGYYGYTF. The CDR3 DNA reads TGTGCCAGCAGTGAAATCGGGTACTATGGCTACACCTTC.

The chain uses TRBV7-6 and TRBJ2-7, with D perhaps matching TRBD2 (6 bases). The CDR3 loop spans 15 amino acids. Trimming removed 0 bases at V and 0 bases at J, with 9 bases between. Germline values: CDR1 SGHVS, CDR2 FNYEAQ. CDR3 DNA: TGTGCCAGCAGCTTAGCGCCGGGACTCTCCTACGAGCAGTACTTC. Encoded protein: CASSLAPGLSYEQYF.

The gene calls are TRBV9 and TRBJ1-2; 7 bases align to TRBD1. From germline, CDR1 is SGDLS and CDR2 YYNGEE. The V and J ends lost 0 bases and 8 bases, in that order; junction bases with no gene match: 10. The length of the CDR3 is 15 residues. The CDR3 sequence is CASSVVRDSMVGYTF. For the CDR3, the DNA is TGTGCCAGCAGCGTAGTCCGGGACAGTATGGTAGGCTACACCTTC.

The rearrangement joins TRBV6-5 to TRBJ1-1; 8 nucleotides align to TRBD1. The V segment lost 6 bases and the J segment 5 bases; nucleotides outside the gene matches: 11. CDR3 length: 15 residues. From germline, CDR1 is MNHEY and CDR2 SVGAGI. The CDR3 region is CASSLDRGDRTEAFF. In DNA form, the CDR3 reads TGTGCCAGCAGCCTAGACAGGGGAGATCGAACTGAAGCTTTCTTT.

The genes are TRBV4-1 and TRBJ1-2; 8 bases are a match to TRBD1. V was clipped by 3 bases and J by 2 bases; unmatched bases: 2. Germline assignment: CDR1 MGHRA and CDR2 YSYEKL. The CDR3 length is 14 residues. Here the CDR3 DNA reads TGCGCCAGCAGCCAGGGACAGGTAAACTATGGCTACACCTTC. It translates to CASSQGQVNYGYTF.

V and J are TRBV7-3 and TRBJ2-1, with 7 bases that match TRBD2. This CDR3 is 14 amino acids long. Germline CDR1 SGHTA, CDR2 FQGTGA. With V trimmed by 4 bases and J by 6 bases, 6 bases remained unmatched. The CDR3 sequence: CASSSREGRNEQFF. DNA of the CDR3: TGTGCCAGCAGCTCGAGGGAGGGCCGCAATGAGCAGTTCTTC.

The V and J genes are TRBV29-1 and TRBJ2-4; a possible D gene is TRBD1 (6 bases). The CDR3 totals 15 residues. Germline CDR1 reads SQVTM; CDR2 reads ANQGSEA. V was cut by 2 bases and J by 0 bases, with 11 bases left in between. The CDR3 DNA reads as TGCAGCGTTGAACCCCAGACAGGAGCCAAAAACATTCAGTACTTC. Translated, it gives CSVEPQTGAKNIQYF. Looking up the rest from reference TRBV29-1 and TRBJ2-4 gives the full variable domain: SAVISQKPSRDICQRGTSLTIQCQVDSQVTMMFWYRQQPGQSLTLIATANQGSEATYESGFVIDKFPISRPNLTFSTLTVSNMSPEDSSIYLCSVEPQTGAKNIQYFGAGTRLSVL.

V usage is TRBV7-2 and J usage is TRBJ2-7; 9 nucleotides match TRBD2. The CDR3 consists of 15 residues. CDR1 SGHTA and CDR2 FQGNSA come from the germline V gene. V lost 1 base, J lost 1 base, and 2 bases stayed unmatched. CDR3 nucleotide sequence: TGTGCCAGCAGCTTAGTTGCGGGGGGGTCCTACGAGCAGTACTTC. Amino acids: CASSLVAGGSYEQYF.

The rearrangement joins TRBV9 to TRBJ1-2; D may be TRBD1 (5 bases). V lost 0 bases and J lost 5, with 5 bases in between. This CDR3 is 12 amino acids long. Germline CDR1 reads SGDLS; CDR2 reads YYNGEE. CDR3 nucleotide sequence: TGTGCCAGCAGCGTAGGACAGTATGGCTACACCTTC. Its protein product is CASSVGQYGYTF.